Here is one T cell receptor beta chain with its context. This entry belongs to a study of PD-1 blockade in classical Hodgkin lymphoma. Each patient experienced a relapse that followed autologous stem cell transplantation, and brentuximab vedotin exposure varied. With 6 bases removed from V and 0 bases from J, the gap between germline ends came to 11 bases. This CDR3 comprises 14 residues. Germline-derived CDR1 and CDR2 are SGHAT and FQNNGV. Profiling relied on immunoSEQ multiplex PCR, and the TCRdb table lists in-frame clones only, not all of them. The sample holds about 50,000 clones, roughly 73% seen once.

This TCR was recovered from a human donor with classical Hodgkin lymphoma. The sequences come from peripheral blood mononuclear cells (PBMCs), collected at baseline. The V gene is TRBV11-2, the J gene TRBJ1-1; D gene uncertain. CDR3 sequence (DNA): TGTGCCAGCAGTCTGGACGCCATGAACACTGAAGCTTTCTTT. It codes for CASSLDAMNTEAFF.